The rows below give T cell receptor beta chains drawn from one sample of a study of blood T cells in healthy people across ages. From the 5' RACE reads, TCRdb called clonotypes with MiXCR, one entry per CDR3 protein. Altogether approximately 1,000,000 distinct CDR3 sequences are present, under 40% being singletons, with the ten largest covering approximately 14%. What was sequenced was blood. The receptors shown here come from a man between 18 and 35 years old in good health. Each CDR3 is given without its conserved first and last residue. Each record gives: J gene, V gene, CDR3 protein.

TRBJ1-2 | TRBV6-2/TRBV6-3 | ASSYGWDGRTPNYGYT
TRBJ2-7 | TRBV7-2 | ASSTPGQGVTDYEQY
TRBJ1-4 | TRBV9 | ASSQDSGQGGEKLF
TRBJ2-1 | TRBV4-3 | ASSQEGGRDNEQF
TRBJ2-3 | TRBV7-2 | ASSLALAGLPHDTQY
TRBJ2-3 | TRBV7-9 | ASSTKGTGTSADTQY
TRBJ2-3 | TRBV7-2 | ASSHGQGKDTQY
TRBJ2-2 | TRBV20-1 | SARDTRQSNTGELF
TRBJ2-1 | TRBV5-1 | ASSLTLGILNEQF
TRBJ1-4 | TRBV9 | ASSVGTLQNEKLF
TRBJ1-1 | TRBV19 | ASSIGIYQARQNTEAF
TRBJ2-5 | TRBV12-3/TRBV12-4 | ASSSRLDFQETQY
TRBJ2-1 | TRBV2 | ASSQSVYNEQF
TRBJ1-1 | TRBV12-3/TRBV12-4 | ASTKRPPGTEAF
TRBJ1-1 | TRBV20-1 | SARDWGVGGNTEAF
TRBJ2-3 | TRBV20-1 | SARGTFGDTQY
TRBJ2-3 | TRBV20-1 | SARDNWSSGGTDTQY
TRBJ2-3 | TRBV29-1 | SQGAGGIADTQY
TRBJ2-5 | TRBV20-1 | SAPDREANTVETQY
TRBJ2-3 | TRBV12-3/TRBV12-4 | ASSHPLVKTQY
TRBJ2-3 | TRBV12-3/TRBV12-4 | ASSSFSTDTQY
TRBJ2-3 | TRBV6-4 | ASSPQGAGDTQY
TRBJ1-5 | TRBV20-1 | SALSGVENQPQH
TRBJ1-1 | TRBV7-2 | ASSPSRDGTEAF
TRBJ2-1 | TRBV18 | ASSPRSTDAYNEQF
TRBJ2-3 | TRBV4-1 | ASSQVLSSDDDTQY
TRBJ2-1 | TRBV12-3/TRBV12-4 | ASSLARPSTGARNEQF
TRBJ1-4 | TRBV7-2 | ASSLARSEKLF
TRBJ2-7 | TRBV12-3/TRBV12-4 | ASSPQGQGYEQY
TRBJ2-3 | TRBV24-1 | ATSGTGGTDTQY
TRBJ1-2 | TRBV2 | ACSEGRNYGYT
TRBJ2-1 | TRBV4-1 | ASSQEVGTYNEQF
TRBJ1-4 | TRBV12-3/TRBV12-4 | ASRTPDPREKLF
TRBJ2-4 | TRBV2 | ASREGRLRAGQLAKNIQY
TRBJ2-1 | TRBV20-1 | SAPPDREESYEQF
TRBJ1-4 | TRBV30 | AWKPGQGVEKLF